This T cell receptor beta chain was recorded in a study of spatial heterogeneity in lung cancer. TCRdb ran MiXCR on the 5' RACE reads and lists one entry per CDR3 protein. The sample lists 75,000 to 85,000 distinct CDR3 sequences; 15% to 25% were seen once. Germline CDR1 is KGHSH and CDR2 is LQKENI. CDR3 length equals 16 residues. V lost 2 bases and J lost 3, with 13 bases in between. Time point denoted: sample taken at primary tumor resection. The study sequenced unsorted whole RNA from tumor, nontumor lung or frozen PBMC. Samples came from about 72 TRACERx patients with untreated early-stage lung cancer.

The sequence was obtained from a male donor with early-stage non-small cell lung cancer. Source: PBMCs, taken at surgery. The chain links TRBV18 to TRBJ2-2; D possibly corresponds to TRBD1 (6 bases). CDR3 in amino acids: CASSPMGTSDTGELFF. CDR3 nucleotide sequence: TGTGCCAGCTCACCAATGGGGACATCCGACACCGGGGAGCTGTTTTTT.